These 24 T cell receptor beta chains came from one sample sequenced in a study of T cells in Graves' hyperthyroidism and ophthalmopathy. The TCR beta CDR3 regions underwent amplification using RNA transcripts as the source. During a first-round RT-PCR of the TCR CDR3, the HTBI primer set was used. TCRdb independently ran MiXCR on the multiplex PCR reads; one entry per CDR3 protein. The table records approximately 560,000 distinct CDR3 sequences, around 16% of them present only once. The sequencing input was blood. The receptors here all came from a woman between 25 and 40 years old with Graves' hyperthyroidism.

This clonotype was recorded many times. V usage is TRBV12-3 or TRBV12-4 and J usage is TRBJ2-5, with 12 nucleotides matching TRBD2. The J segment lost 4 bases and the V segment lost 6 bases, leaving 6 bases of the junction unmatched. The CDR3 runs to 15 residues. DNA of the CDR3: TGTGCCAGCAGCCCTATGGGACTAGCGGGAGAGACCCAGTACTTC. It specifies CASSPMGLAGETQYF.

This clonotype was counted at least ten times. The genes are TRBV20-1 and TRBJ2-1; D gene unclear. V dropped 5 bases and J dropped 4 bases, with 15 bases sitting between them. The CDR3 has 14 residues. The V gene's germline CDR1 is DFQATT and CDR2 SNEGSKA (reference sequence). CDR3 residues: CSAFSVIGYNEQFF. The CDR3 DNA reads as TGCAGTGCTTTCTCGGTAATTGGGTACAATGAGCAGTTCTTC.

This clonotype came up many times. DNA for the CDR3: TGTGCCAGCAGTTACTCGTTTACCTCTCCGGGACTAGCGGACTACGAGCAGTACTTC. This codes for CASSYSFTSPGLADYEQYF. The rearrangement uses TRBV6-2 or TRBV6-3 and TRBJ2-7, with TRBD2 matching 11 bases. The CDR3 loop spans 19 amino acids. Germline CDR1 is MNHEY and CDR2 is SVGEGT. The V gene end was trimmed by 0 bases and the J gene end by 3 bases; junction bases not matched to a gene: 13.

Concerning this clonotype itself: A much larger clone sits a single nucleotide away, making a read error possible. This rearrangement joins TRBV30 to TRBJ1-5; D is perhaps TRBD1 (5 bases). With 5 bases removed from V and 5 bases from J, the gap between germline ends came to 13 bases. The germline CDR1 and CDR2 sequences are GTSNPN and SVGIG (reference sequence). The CDR3 is made up of 13 amino acids. The CDR3 sequence is CAWGGGRDQPQHF. DNA of the CDR3: TGTGCCTGGGGTGGGGGACGGGATCAGCCCCAGCATTTT. The whole variable domain, filled in from reference TRBV30 and TRBJ1-5, reads SQTIHQWPATLVQPVGSPLSLECTVEGTSNPNLYWYRQAAGRGLQLLFYSVGIGQISSEVPQNLSASRPQDRQFILSSKKLLLSDSGFYLCAWGGGRDQPQHFGDGTRLSIL.

This clonotype was seen repeatedly, ten times or more. This chain joins TRBV30 and TRBJ1-4; D gene uncertain. The CDR3 has 13 amino acids. Trimming took off 2 bases at V and 8 bases at J, with 12 bases between the two ends. Germline V lookup: CDR1 GTSNPN, CDR2 SVGIG (reference sequence). The CDR3: CAWSWEIGEKLFF. Written as DNA, the CDR3 is TGTGCCTGGAGTTGGGAGATTGGCGAAAAACTGTTTTTT.

This clonotype appeared a few times. Written as DNA, the CDR3 is TGTGCCAGCAGCGTAGTGGACGACAGGTGGGAGACCCAGTACTTC. Translated: CASSVVDDRWETQYF. V is TRBV9 and J is TRBJ2-5; D is possibly TRBD1 (6 bases). Germline loops: CDR1 SGDLS, CDR2 YYNGEE. The CDR3 loop spans 15 amino acids. The germline V and J ends were trimmed by 0 bases and 5 bases, with 14 bases remaining between them.

This clonotype was observed at least ten times. The CDR3 DNA reads TGTGCCAGCGCCGCGGACAGGGGGCGTGAGACCCAGTACTTC. It yields the protein CASAADRGRETQYF. J is TRBJ2-5 and V is TRBV2; 11 nucleotides line up with TRBD1. The V gene's germline CDR1 is SNHLY and CDR2 FYNNEI. V gave up 8 bases and J gave up 5 bases; unmatched junction bases: 7. The CDR3 sequence is 14 residues long.

This clonotype was detected many times. The gene calls are TRBV27 and TRBJ2-1, with unresolved D. V shed 5 bases and J shed 4 bases, with 18 bases lying between them. The CDR3 sequence is 16 residues long. CDR1 and CDR2 from the germline V gene are MNHEY and SMNVEV (reference sequence). CDR3 nucleotide sequence: TGTGCCAGCAGTCGATTCTCCGGGTCCAAGTACAATGAGCAGTTCTTC. It encodes CASSRFSGSKYNEQFF.

This clonotype has a count of ten or more. The DNA for the CDR3 is TGCAGCGTTTTAGCGGGAGGGCCGGATGAGCAGTTCTTC. Residues: CSVLAGGPDEQFF. The chain employs TRBV29-1 and TRBJ2-1; TRBD2 aligns across 11 bases. With 5 bases clipped from V and 8 bases from J, the junction kept 5 bases outside the gene matches. Germline V gene data show CDR1 as SQVTM and CDR2 as ANQGSEA. CDR3 length equals 13 residues.

This clonotype was seen repeatedly, ten times or more. The rearrangement uses TRBV3-1 and TRBJ1-3; D remains unclear. Germline V lookup: CDR1 LGHDT, CDR2 YNNKEL (reference sequence). There are 13 residues in the CDR3. Trimming pared 0 bases from V and 4 bases from J, leaving 4 bases between. DNA of the CDR3: TGTGCCAGCAGCCAAGAGCTGGGAAACACCATATATTTT. Its translation is CASSQELGNTIYF.

This clonotype was detected many times. The chain carries TRBV2 and TRBJ2-7, with D unresolved. Germline V lookup: CDR1 SNHLY, CDR2 FYNNEI. Trimming pared 7 bases from V and 6 bases from J, leaving 13 bases between. The CDR3 is 12 amino acids. The CDR3 nucleotides read TGTGCCAGCATGTATCCGTCTCTCGAGCAGTACTTC. It yields the protein CASMYPSLEQYF.

The V gene is TRBV20-1, the J gene TRBJ2-4; either TRBD1 or TRBD2 may supply D (5 bases each). CDR3 length: 13 amino acids. Germline V lookup: CDR1 DFQATT, CDR2 SNEGSKA (reference sequence). The germline V and J ends were trimmed by 0 bases and 15 bases, with 18 bases remaining between them. The CDR3 reads CSARDPRLYGAYF. CDR3 DNA: TGCAGTGCTAGAGATCCCCGACTGTACGGGGCGTACTTC.

This clonotype was observed many times. V and J are TRBV11-2 and TRBJ1-1; the D gene is possibly TRBD1 (6 bases). The length of the CDR3 is 16 residues. V lost 3 bases and J lost 7, with 21 bases in between. Germline V lookup: CDR1 SGHAT, CDR2 FQNNGV. Written as DNA, the CDR3 is TGTGCCAGCAGCTTCCCAAGACAGGCGGCGTTAGGTGAAGCTTTCTTT. It encodes CASSFPRQAALGEAFF.

This chain links TRBV27 with TRBJ1-5; D unclear. The CDR3 runs 14 residues. The germline V gene encodes CDR1 MNHEY and CDR2 SMNVEV (reference sequence). The ends were cut back, 3 bases at V and 5 bases at J, with 11 bases in the middle. The CDR3 loop reads CASSFGRADQPQHF. In DNA form, the CDR3 reads TGTGCCAGCAGTTTCGGGAGAGCGGATCAGCCCCAGCATTTT.

This clonotype appeared many times. The chain joins TRBV12-3 or TRBV12-4 to TRBJ2-1; D tentatively reads TRBD1 or TRBD2 (5 bases each). The CDR3 length is 16 residues. Trimming stripped 4 bases from V and 6 bases from J, with 19 bases between. CDR3: CASSSPSPGGGNEQFF. Written as DNA, the CDR3 is TGTGCCAGCAGTTCTCCAAGCCCGGGTGGGGGCAATGAGCAGTTCTTC.

A note on this clonotype: One base away lies a much larger clone, so this may be a sequencing read error. The chain is built from TRBV15 and TRBJ2-5, with 7 bases fitting TRBD2. The CDR3 totals 16 residues. In germline, CDR1 is LNHNV, CDR2 YYDKDF (reference sequence). V lost 1 base, J lost 3 bases, and 8 bases stayed unmatched. The CDR3, as DNA: TGTGCCACCAGCAGAGTTTACGCTAGCGGAGAAGAGACCCAGTACTTC. Translating it yields CATSRVYASGEETQYF. The full variable domain, its missing parts supplied by reference TRBV15 and TRBJ2-5, is DAMVIQNPRYQVTQFGKPVTLSCSQTLNHNVMYWYQQKSSQAPKLLFHYYDKDFNNEADTPDNFQSRRPNTSFCFLDIRSPGLGDTAMYLCATSRVYASGEETQYFGPGTRLLVL.

This clonotype was seen repeatedly, ten times or more. The V gene is TRBV28, the J gene TRBJ1-2, with 10 bases that match TRBD1. Trimming cost V 8 bases and J 6 bases; bases outside gene matches: 12. The CDR3 sequence is 15 residues long. Germline CDR1 MDHEN, CDR2 SYDVKM. The CDR3 spells CASPHPGTGEDGYTF. The CDR3 coding sequence is TGTGCCAGCCCACACCCCGGGACAGGGGAGGATGGCTACACCTTC.

This clonotype was recorded many times. The rearrangement uses TRBV30 and TRBJ2-3; a weak D match, TRBD2 (7 bases). Trimming took 0 bases from V and 1 from J, leaving 8 bases between them. Germline V gene sequence: CDR1 GTSNPN, CDR2 SVGIG (reference sequence). This CDR3 is built from 14 residues. DNA of the CDR3: TGTGCCTGGAGTGTGGGGGGGCGCACAGATACGCAGTATTTT. Protein product: CAWSVGGRTDTQYF. The complete variable domain, with remaining parts taken from reference TRBV30 and TRBJ2-3, reads SQTIHQWPATLVQPVGSPLSLECTVEGTSNPNLYWYRQAAGRGLQLLFYSVGIGQISSEVPQNLSASRPQDRQFILSSKKLLLSDSGFYLCAWSVGGRTDTQYFGPGTRLTVL.

The table lists this clonotype with many counts. J is TRBJ2-2 and V is TRBV7-9; 8 nucleotides agree with TRBD1. J was trimmed by 1 base and V by 5 bases; bases with no gene match: 9. The CDR3 contains 17 residues. Germline V gene data show CDR1 as SEHNR and CDR2 as FQNEAQ (reference sequence). The CDR3 spells CASSGNSGTGNTGELFF. The CDR3 region has the DNA TGTGCCAGCAGCGGTAATTCCGGGACAGGGAACACCGGGGAGCTGTTTTTT.

The CDR3 loop is CASSSWANTEAFF. The CDR3 nucleotides read TGTGCCAGCAGCTCTTGGGCGAACACTGAAGCTTTCTTT. This sequence joins TRBV5-5 and TRBJ1-1; D gene uncertain. Trimming removed 3 bases from V and 1 base from J, with 7 bases in between. This CDR3 has 13 amino acids. The germline V gene encodes CDR1 SGHKS and CDR2 YYEKEE (reference sequence).

Of note for this clonotype: This clone may be a read error of a much larger clone one base away. V and J are TRBV29-1 and TRBJ2-3; weak D call: TRBD2 (5 bases). The CDR3 is 15 residues long. V was trimmed by 2 bases and J by 4 bases, leaving 16 bases between them. CDR1 and CDR2 from the germline V gene are SQVTM and ANQGSEA. In DNA form, the CDR3 reads TGCAGCGTTGAAATGGTTTCGGGGTTGCCAGATACGCAGTATTTT. Protein: CSVEMVSGLPDTQYF.

In its sample, this clonotype was seen a few times. Here the CDR3 DNA reads TGTGCCTGGAGTGTCCCTTTTCTCCGGACAGGGAGGGGCACTGAAGCTTTCTTT. It translates to CAWSVPFLRTGRGTEAFF. V usage is TRBV30 and J usage is TRBJ1-1; 8 bases are shared with TRBD1. J gave up 4 bases and V 0 bases, and 16 bases lay outside the gene matches. Per the germline V gene, CDR1 is GTSNPN and CDR2 is SVGIG (reference sequence). This CDR3 has 18 amino acids.

This clonotype was counted many times. The gene calls are TRBV19 and TRBJ1-1, with no clear D. CDR3 length equals 12 residues. V lost 6 bases and J 3 bases, leaving 8 bases between the germline ends. Looked up from germline, CDR1 is LNHDA and CDR2 is SQIVND (reference sequence). For the CDR3, the DNA is TGTGCCAGTAGGGACGGATACACTGAAGCTTTCTTT. This encodes CASRDGYTEAFF.

This clonotype was seen only a few times. This chain uses TRBV4-1 with TRBJ2-5; 8 nucleotides line up with TRBD2. V shed 0 bases and J 0 bases; nucleotides not matched to a gene: 9. The CDR3 is made up of 18 amino acids. Germline V gene lookup returns CDR1 MGHRA and CDR2 YSYEKL. CDR3 bases: TGCGCCAGCAGCCAAGATTGGCGGCCTAGCGGGTACCAAGAGACCCAGTACTTC. This sequence encodes CASSQDWRPSGYQETQYF.